Listed here are 3 T cell receptor beta chains from one sample, sequenced in a study of cytomegalovirus exposure and HLA in healthy donors. 13 Jbeta primers and 60 Vbeta primers were used for the PCR. Here immunoSEQ multiplex PCR was the method, and the copy in TCRdb shows in-frame clones only, minus some. Seen here are around 170,000 clones, less than 80% observed once, and the top ten hold 0.69%. Sequencing used PBMCs. These receptors were obtained from a woman in her forties in good health and CMV-seronegative.

The rearrangement links TRBV15 to TRBJ2-7; the match to TRBD2 covers 11 bases. J was trimmed by 1 base and V by 2 bases; bases with no gene match: 4. The germline CDR1 and CDR2 sequences are LNHNV and YYDKDF (reference sequence). This CDR3 is 16 amino acids long. CDR3 loop: CATSRTTSGGSYEQYF. The CDR3 nucleotides are TGTGCCACCAGCAGAACTACTAGCGGGGGTTCCTACGAGCAGTACTTC.

This clone was recorded only once. The rearrangement uses TRBV2 and TRBJ2-3; 9 nucleotides match TRBD2. The CDR3 totals 13 residues. V shed 6 bases, J shed 4 bases, and the junction held 2 bases outside the gene matches. The V gene's germline CDR1 is SNHLY and CDR2 FYNNEI. The CDR3 DNA is TGTGCCAGCAGAATAGCGGGAGCAGATACGCAGTATTTT. Its translation is CASRIAGADTQYF.

The chain links TRBV19 to TRBJ2-7; the match to TRBD1 covers 8 bases. The germline V gene encodes CDR1 LNHDA and CDR2 SQIVND (reference sequence). V was clipped by 4 bases and J by 2 bases; unmatched bases: 7. The CDR3 covers 15 residues. The DNA of the CDR3 is TGTGCCAGTAGTACCAAGGGACAGGACACCTACGAGCAGTACTTC. It encodes CASSTKGQDTYEQYF. The whole variable domain, remainder taken from reference TRBV19 and TRBJ2-7, is DGGITQSPKYLFRKEGQNVTLSCEQNLNHDAMYWYRQDPGQGLRLIYYSQIVNDFQKGDIAEGYSVSREKKESFPLTVTSAQKNPTAFYLCASSTKGQDTYEQYFGPGTRLTVT.